The present entry profiles one T cell receptor (beta chain) with its context. Mismatch with germline at one junction end may stem from a read error. The study ran its PCR with 60 Vbeta and 13 Jbeta primers. Using immunoSEQ multiplex PCR, the repertoire was profiled, and TCRdb retains in-frame clones only, with some absent. This sample has 200,000 or so clones, with approximately 80% found just once. The sample comes from a study of cytomegalovirus exposure and HLA in healthy donors. The sequencing sample was made of PBMCs. This TCR was recovered from a man aged 25-40 years in good health and CMV-seronegative.

CDR3 residues: CATSGGLAEFTGASVLTF. The CDR3 DNA sequence: TGTGCCACCAGCGGAGGACTAGCGGAATTTACTGGGGCCAGCGTCCTGACTTTC. This rearrangement joins TRBV15 to TRBJ2-6; TRBD2 aligns across 10 bases. Germline V gene sequence: CDR1 LNHNV, CDR2 YYDKDF (reference sequence). This CDR3 has 18 residues. The full variable domain, rest sourced from reference TRBV15 and TRBJ2-6, is DAMVIQNPRYQVTQFGKPVTLSCSQTLNHNVMYWYQQKSSQAPKLLFHYYDKDFNNEADTPDNFQSRRPNTSFCFLDIRSPGLGDTAMYLCATSGGLAEFTGASVLTFGAGSRLTVL.